This T cell receptor (beta chain) was identified during a study of T cell responses to AZD1222 COVID-19 vaccine. The study's findings and limits: Clonal diversity may have been underestimated, and the donors were mostly white British, with more females than males. In all cases, repertoires were sampled only after the peak T cell response.

As concerns this clone: Its specificity is not known.

Assay used: immunoSEQ multiplex PCR; TCRdb lists only in-frame clones, some missing. The repertoire holds some 86,000 clones, with around 84% as singletons. V was cut by 1 base and J by 1 base, with 7 bases left in between. CDR3 length equals 14 residues. Germline V lookup: CDR1 MDHEN, CDR2 SYDVKM. Sequenced here: peripheral blood, sampled on day 0 of AZD1222 vaccination. The sequence came from an adult in good health. V is TRBV28 and J is TRBJ1-1; D unclear. The CDR3: CASSLLQRNTEAFF. CDR3 in DNA: TGTGCCAGCAGTTTATTACAGAGGAACACTGAAGCTTTCTTT.